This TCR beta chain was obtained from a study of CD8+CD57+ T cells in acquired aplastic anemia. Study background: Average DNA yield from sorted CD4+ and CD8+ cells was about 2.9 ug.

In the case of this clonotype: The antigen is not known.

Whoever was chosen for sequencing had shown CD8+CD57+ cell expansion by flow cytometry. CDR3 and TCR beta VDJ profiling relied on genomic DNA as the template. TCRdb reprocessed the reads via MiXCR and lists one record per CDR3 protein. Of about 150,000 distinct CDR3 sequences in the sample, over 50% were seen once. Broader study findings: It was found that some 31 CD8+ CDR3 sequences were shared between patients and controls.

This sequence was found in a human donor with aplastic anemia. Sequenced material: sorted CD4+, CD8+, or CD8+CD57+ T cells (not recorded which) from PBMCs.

DNA for the CDR3: TGTGCCAGCACACAAACCGGGACAGGGGCCCCAACTAACTATGGCTACACCTTC. Translation: CASTQTGTGAPTNYGYTF. This rearrangement joins TRBV13 to TRBJ1-2; the match to TRBD1 covers 10 bases. This CDR3 region has 18 residues. Germline CDR1 and CDR2: PRHDT and FYEKMQ (reference sequence). V lost 7 bases and J lost 0; bases outside the gene matches: 14. The whole variable domain, remainder taken from reference TRBV13 and TRBJ1-2, is AAGVIQSPRHLIKEKRETATLKCYPIPRHDTVYWYQQGPGQDPQFLISFYEKMQSDKGSIPDRFSAQQFSDYHSELNMSSLELGDSALYFCASTQTGTGAPTNYGYTFGSGTRLTVV.